This T cell receptor beta chain was recovered during a study of cytomegalovirus exposure and HLA in healthy donors. The study, taken as a whole, reports: The study put some 160 TCR beta chains on its list as cytomegalovirus-associated. A few of the chains that were CMV-associated were confirmed in vitro to be specific for CMV antigens.

The ends were cut back, 4 bases at V and 4 bases at J, with 17 bases in the middle. Germline lookup yields CDR1 SGHRS and CDR2 YFSETQ. The CDR3 spans 15 residues. Only in-frame clones appear in the TCRdb table, and some are missing; sequencing was by immunoSEQ multiplex PCR. The table shows about 79,000 clones, with 93% occurring only once. Turning to this clone: Its antigen is not identified.

The sample consisted of PBMCs. The clonotype originates from a woman in her thirties in good health and CMV-seronegative. The J gene is TRBJ1-1, the V gene TRBV5-1; a possible D gene is TRBD1 (6 bases). The CDR3, as DNA: TGCGCCAGCAGCCGCTCCACAGGGTACCCCACTGAAGCTTTCTTT. It is translated as CASSRSTGYPTEAFF.